The rows below give T cell receptor beta chains drawn from one sample of a study of blood T cell repertoires in COVID-19. Repertoires were generated with immunoSEQ multiplex PCR, while TCRdb's copy carries only in-frame clones and drops some. The data contain about 190,000 clones, around 84% of them singletons. The specimen sequenced was PBMCs or T cells enriched from blood (not recorded which). The receptors shown here come from a woman aged 25 to 39 who had recovered from COVID-19. Each CDR3 is given with its conserved first and last residue. The order of the fields is V gene, J gene, CDR3 protein.

TRBV18,TRBJ1-4,CASSLAGLNEKLFF
TRBV9,TRBJ1-6,CASSDGTVDNSPLHF
TRBV27,TRBJ1-5,CASSLSGQRGRNQPQHF
TRBV6-2/TRBV6-3,TRBJ1-5,CASSYETGGFTKAQHF
TRBV6-5,TRBJ2-3,CASSYSVLGTQYF
TRBV27,TRBJ1-4,CASSFRGNEKLFF
TRBV2,TRBJ1-1,CASSKDRAGTEAFF
TRBV18,TRBJ2-1,CASSPGGAGEMDEQFF
TRBV12-3/TRBV12-4,TRBJ2-5,CASSLLRETQYF
TRBV4-2,TRBJ2-3,CASSQGTSAPVDTQYF
TRBV28,TRBJ1-5,CASSLLGQVSNQPQHF
TRBV25-1,TRBJ2-7,CASSEWLTARGYEQYF
TRBV30,TRBJ1-2,CAWSKRYRADNYGYTF
TRBV28,TRBJ1-2,CASSLTGTFYGYTF
TRBV4-1,TRBJ1-5,CASSQAARENQPQHF
TRBV10-2,TRBJ1-5,CASSELAEDNQPQHF
TRBV7-2,TRBJ2-1,CASSLTYSSYNEQFF
TRBV10-1,TRBJ2-4,CASSGQGKNIQYF
TRBV6-5,TRBJ2-7,CASSYGTSGSSYEQYF
TRBV28,TRBJ1-1,CASNGGANWRGSRAFF
TRBV28,TRBJ2-1,CASGGLAVLDEQFF
TRBV2,TRBJ1-2,CASSENQGFGYTF
TRBV7-9,TRBJ1-3,CASSLTAGNTIYF
TRBV6-5,TRBJ1-6,CASSRGQGNSPLHF
TRBV3-1/TRBV3-2,TRBJ1-2,CASRPGGYNYGYTF
TRBV27,TRBJ1-2,CASSFGTDYGYTF
TRBV2,TRBJ2-1,CAGSGLAGYNEQFF
TRBV5-1,TRBJ2-3,CASRQTSGTTDTQYF
TRBV5-1,TRBJ2-1,CASSFSLGTRRFYNEQFF
TRBV27,TRBJ1-6,CASSPGGQHYSPLHF
TRBV6-1,TRBJ1-5,CASSEGAAQPQHF
TRBV7-8,TRBJ1-5,CASRRTRDRNQPQHF
TRBV2,TRBJ2-1,CASSARGLGSYNEQFF
TRBV7-9,TRBJ2-1,CASSLGLAEQFF
TRBV5-1,TRBJ1-1,CASSAGTGLNTEAFF
TRBV7-8,TRBJ1-6,CASSGTGGNSPLHF
TRBV6-8,TRBJ2-3,CASDPAGVVTDTQYF
TRBV25-1,TRBJ1-2,CASSPQFDRNYGYTF
TRBV29-1,TRBJ2-3,CSYFLDTQYF
TRBV4-2,TRBJ1-5,CASSQDRGGTGNHQPQHF
TRBV2,TRBJ2-2,CASSVIETGELFF
TRBV28,TRBJ2-5,CASMEFQETQYF
TRBV28,TRBJ2-1,CASSLLSGISYNEQFF
TRBV9,TRBJ1-6,CASSPRGGGYNSPLHF
TRBV18,TRBJ1-2,CASSPGAGPGYTF
TRBV18,TRBJ2-7,CASSSIWRQGAEEQYF
TRBV15,TRBJ2-7,CATSRPGQATYEQYF
TRBV6-5,TRBJ1-1,CASSYLGRDAFF
TRBV9,TRBJ2-1,CASSETRGTSGSNEQFF
TRBV7-3,TRBJ2-1,CASSPRGGVENEQFF
TRBV19,TRBJ2-2,CAGRGGPNTGELFF
TRBV18,TRBJ1-1,CASSPATGQYEAFF
TRBV5-1,TRBJ2-3,CASSSGLAGGRSQDTQYF